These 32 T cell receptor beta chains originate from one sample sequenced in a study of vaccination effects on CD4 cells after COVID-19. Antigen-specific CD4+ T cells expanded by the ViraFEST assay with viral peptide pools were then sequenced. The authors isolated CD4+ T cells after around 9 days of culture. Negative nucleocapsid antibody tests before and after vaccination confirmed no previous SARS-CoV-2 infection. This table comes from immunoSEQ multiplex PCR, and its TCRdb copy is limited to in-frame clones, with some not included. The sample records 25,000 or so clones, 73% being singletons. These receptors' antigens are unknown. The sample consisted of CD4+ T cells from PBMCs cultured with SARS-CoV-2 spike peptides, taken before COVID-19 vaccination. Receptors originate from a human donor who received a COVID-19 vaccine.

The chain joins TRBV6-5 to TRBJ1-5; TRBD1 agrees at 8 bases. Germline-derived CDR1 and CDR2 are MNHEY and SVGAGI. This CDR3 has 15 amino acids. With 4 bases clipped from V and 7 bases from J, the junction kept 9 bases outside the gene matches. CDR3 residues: CASSSGRDRTQPQHF. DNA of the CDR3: TGTGCCAGCAGTTCAGGGCGGGACAGGACACAGCCCCAGCATTTT.

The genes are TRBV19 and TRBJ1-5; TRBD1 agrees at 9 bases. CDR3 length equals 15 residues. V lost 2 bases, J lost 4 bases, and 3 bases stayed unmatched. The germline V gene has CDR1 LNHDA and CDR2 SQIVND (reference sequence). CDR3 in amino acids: CASSILGQGNQPQHF. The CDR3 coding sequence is TGTGCCAGTAGTATATTGGGACAGGGTAATCAGCCCCAGCATTTT.

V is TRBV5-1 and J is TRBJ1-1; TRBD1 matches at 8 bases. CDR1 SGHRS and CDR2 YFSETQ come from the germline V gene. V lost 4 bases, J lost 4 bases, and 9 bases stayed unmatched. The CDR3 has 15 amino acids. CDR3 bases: TGCGCCAGCAGCGTCGCAGGGGGCACGCGCACTGAAGCTTTCTTT. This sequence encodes CASSVAGGTRTEAFF.

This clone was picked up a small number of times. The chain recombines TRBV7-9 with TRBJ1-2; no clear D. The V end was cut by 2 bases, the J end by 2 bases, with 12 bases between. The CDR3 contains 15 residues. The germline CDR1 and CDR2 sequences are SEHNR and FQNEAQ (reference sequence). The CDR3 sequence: CASSLLQATNYGYTF. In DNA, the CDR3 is TGTGCCAGCAGCTTACTGCAGGCTACAAACTATGGCTACACCTTC.

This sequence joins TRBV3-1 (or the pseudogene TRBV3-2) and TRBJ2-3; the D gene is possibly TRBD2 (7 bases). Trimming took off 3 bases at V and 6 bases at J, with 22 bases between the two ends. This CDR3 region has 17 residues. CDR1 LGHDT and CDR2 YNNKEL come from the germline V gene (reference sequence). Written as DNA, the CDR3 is TGTGCCAGCAGCCAGGGGATAGGGGGGGCCGGGCTTGATACGCAGTATTTT. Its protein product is CASSQGIGGAGLDTQYF.

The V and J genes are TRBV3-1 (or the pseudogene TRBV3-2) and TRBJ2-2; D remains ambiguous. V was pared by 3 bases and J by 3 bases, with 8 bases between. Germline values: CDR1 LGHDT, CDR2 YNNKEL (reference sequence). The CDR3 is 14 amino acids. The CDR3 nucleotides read TGTGCCAGCAGCCAGCCGACTCACACCGGGGAGCTGTTTTTT. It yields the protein CASSQPTHTGELFF.

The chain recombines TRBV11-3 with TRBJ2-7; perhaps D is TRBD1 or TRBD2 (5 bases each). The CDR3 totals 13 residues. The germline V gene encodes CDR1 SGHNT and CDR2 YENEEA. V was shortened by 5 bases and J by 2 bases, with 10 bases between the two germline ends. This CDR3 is CASSPEGTYEQYF. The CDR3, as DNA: TGTGCCAGCAGCCCTGAGGGGACCTACGAGCAGTACTTC.

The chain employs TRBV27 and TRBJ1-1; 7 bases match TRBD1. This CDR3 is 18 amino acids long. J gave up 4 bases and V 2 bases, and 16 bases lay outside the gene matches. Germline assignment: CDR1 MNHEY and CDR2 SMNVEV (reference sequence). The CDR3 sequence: CASSLRVGRGQFATEAFF. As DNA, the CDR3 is TGTGCCAGCAGTTTAAGGGTGGGTAGGGGGCAGTTTGCCACTGAAGCTTTCTTT.

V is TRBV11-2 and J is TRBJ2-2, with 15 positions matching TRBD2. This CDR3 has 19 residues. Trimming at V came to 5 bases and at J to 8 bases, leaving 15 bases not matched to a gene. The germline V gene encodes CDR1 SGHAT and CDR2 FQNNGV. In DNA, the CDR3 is TGTGCCAGCAGCACCGGACTAGCGGGGGGGAGGCGTTCTATGGGGGAGCTGTTTTTT. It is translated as CASSTGLAGGRRSMGELFF.

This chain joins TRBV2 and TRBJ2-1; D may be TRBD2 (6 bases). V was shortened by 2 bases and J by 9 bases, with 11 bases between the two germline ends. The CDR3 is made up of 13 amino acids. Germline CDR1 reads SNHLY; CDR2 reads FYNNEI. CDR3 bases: TGTGCCAGCAGTGAACCGCTAGCGATTGAGCAGTTCTTC. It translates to CASSEPLAIEQFF.

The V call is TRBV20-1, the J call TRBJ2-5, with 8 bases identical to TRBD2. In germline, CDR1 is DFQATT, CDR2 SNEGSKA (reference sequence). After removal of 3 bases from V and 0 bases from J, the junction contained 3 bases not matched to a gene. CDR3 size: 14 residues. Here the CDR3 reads CSASVAGYQETQYF. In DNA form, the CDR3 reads TGCAGTGCTAGTGTAGCGGGGTACCAAGAGACCCAGTACTTC.

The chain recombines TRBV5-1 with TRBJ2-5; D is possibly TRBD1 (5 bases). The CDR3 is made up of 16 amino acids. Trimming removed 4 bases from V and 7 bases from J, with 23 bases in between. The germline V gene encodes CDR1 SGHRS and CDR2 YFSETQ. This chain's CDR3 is CASSPQETASWGTQYF. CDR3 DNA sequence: TGCGCCAGCAGCCCCCAAGAGACAGCTTCGTGGGGGACCCAGTACTTC.

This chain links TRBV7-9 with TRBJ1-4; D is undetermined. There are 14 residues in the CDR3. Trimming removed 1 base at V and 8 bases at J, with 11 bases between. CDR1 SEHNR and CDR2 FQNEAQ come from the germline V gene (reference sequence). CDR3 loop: CASSLGNLNEKLFF. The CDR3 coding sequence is TGTGCCAGCAGCTTAGGTAATCTGAACGAAAAACTGTTTTTT.

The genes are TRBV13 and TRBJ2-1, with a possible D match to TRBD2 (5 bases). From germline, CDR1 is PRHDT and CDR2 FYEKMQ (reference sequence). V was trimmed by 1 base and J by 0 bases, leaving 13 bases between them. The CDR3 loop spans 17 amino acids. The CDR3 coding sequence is TGTGCCAGCAGCTTAGTATCTAGCCCTAGCTCCTACAATGAGCAGTTCTTC. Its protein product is CASSLVSSPSSYNEQFF.

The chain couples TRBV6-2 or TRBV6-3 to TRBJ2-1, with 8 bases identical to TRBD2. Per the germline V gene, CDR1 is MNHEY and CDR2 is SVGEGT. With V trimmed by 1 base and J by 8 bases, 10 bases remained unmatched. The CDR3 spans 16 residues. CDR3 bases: TGTGCCAGCAGTTACTACCAGGGACTAGTCGCGGATGAGCAGTTCTTC. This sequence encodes CASSYYQGLVADEQFF.

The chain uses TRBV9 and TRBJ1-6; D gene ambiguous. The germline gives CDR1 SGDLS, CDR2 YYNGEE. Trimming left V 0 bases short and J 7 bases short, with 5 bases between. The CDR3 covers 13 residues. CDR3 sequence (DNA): TGTGCCAGCAGCGTAGATGGGAATTCACCCCTCCACTTT. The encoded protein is CASSVDGNSPLHF.

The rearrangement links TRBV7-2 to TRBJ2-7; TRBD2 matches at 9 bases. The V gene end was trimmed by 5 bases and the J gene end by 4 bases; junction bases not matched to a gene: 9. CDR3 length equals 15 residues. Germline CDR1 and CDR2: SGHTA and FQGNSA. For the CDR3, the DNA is TGTGCCAGCAGCACCGTAGCGGGGGTGGGGTACGAGCAGTACTTC. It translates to CASSTVAGVGYEQYF.

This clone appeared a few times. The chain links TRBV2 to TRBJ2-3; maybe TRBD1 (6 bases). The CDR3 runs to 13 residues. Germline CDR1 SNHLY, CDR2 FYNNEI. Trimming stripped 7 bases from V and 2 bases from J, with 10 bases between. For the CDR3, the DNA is TGTGCCAGCAAACGGACAGTCACAGATACGCAGTATTTT. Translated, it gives CASKRTVTDTQYF.

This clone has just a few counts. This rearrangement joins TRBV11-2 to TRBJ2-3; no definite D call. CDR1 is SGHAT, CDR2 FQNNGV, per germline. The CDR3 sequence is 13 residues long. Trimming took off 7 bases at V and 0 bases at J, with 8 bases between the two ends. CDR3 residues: CASNPGSTDTQYF. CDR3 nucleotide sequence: TGTGCCAGCAACCCTGGGAGCACAGATACGCAGTATTTT.

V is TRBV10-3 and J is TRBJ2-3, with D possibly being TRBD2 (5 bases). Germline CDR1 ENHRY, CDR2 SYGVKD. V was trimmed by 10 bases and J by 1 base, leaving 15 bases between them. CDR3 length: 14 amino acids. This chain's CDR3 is CATESRTGTDTQYF. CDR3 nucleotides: TGTGCCACCGAATCTCGGACTGGCACAGATACGCAGTATTTT.

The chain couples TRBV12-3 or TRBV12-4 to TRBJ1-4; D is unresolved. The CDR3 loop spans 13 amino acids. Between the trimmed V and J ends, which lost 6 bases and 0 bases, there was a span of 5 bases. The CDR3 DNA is TGTGCCAGCAGCCTAGCAACTAATGAAAAACTGTTTTTT. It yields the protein CASSLATNEKLFF.

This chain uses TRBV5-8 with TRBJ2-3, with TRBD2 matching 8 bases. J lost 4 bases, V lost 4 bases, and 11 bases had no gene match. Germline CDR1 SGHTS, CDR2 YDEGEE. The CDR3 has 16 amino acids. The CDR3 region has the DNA TGTGCCAGCAGCCGCAACCCGGGACTAGAGTCAGATACGCAGTATTTT. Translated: CASSRNPGLESDTQYF.

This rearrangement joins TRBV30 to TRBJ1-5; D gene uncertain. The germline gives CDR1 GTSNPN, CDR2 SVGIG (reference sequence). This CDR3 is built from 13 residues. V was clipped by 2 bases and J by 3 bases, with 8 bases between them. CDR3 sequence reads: CAWSPTNNQPQHF. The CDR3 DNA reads TGTGCCTGGAGTCCCACAAACAATCAGCCCCAGCATTTT.

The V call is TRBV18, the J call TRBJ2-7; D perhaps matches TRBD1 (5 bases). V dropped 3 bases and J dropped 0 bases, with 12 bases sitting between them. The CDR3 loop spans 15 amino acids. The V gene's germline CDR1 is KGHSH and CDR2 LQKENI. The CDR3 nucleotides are TGTGCCAGCTCACCTACAGGTGAAAGCTCCTACGAGCAGTACTTC. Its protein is CASSPTGESSYEQYF.

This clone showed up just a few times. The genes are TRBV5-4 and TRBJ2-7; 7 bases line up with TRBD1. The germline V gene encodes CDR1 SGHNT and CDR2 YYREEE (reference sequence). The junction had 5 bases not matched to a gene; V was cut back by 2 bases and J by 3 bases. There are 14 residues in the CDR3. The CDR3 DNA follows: TGTGCCAGCAGCTTAGACAGGGCCATCTACGAGCAGTACTTC. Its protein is CASSLDRAIYEQYF.

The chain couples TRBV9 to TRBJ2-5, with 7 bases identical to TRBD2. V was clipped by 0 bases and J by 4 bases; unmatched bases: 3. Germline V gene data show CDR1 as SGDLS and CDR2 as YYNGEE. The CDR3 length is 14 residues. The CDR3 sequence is CASSVAGGVETQYF. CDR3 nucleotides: TGTGCCAGCAGCGTAGCGGGAGGTGTAGAGACCCAGTACTTC.

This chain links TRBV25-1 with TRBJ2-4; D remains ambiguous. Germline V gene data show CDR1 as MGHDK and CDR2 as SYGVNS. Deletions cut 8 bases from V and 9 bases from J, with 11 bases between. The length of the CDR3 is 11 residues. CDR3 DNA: TGTGCCAGCCGGGCCGATCTCATTCAGTACTTC. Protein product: CASRADLIQYF.

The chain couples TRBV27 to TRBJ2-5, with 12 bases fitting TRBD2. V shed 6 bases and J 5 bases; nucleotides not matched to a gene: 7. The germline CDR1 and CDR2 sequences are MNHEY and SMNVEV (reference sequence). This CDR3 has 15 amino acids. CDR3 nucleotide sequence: TGTGCCAGCAGAGGACTAGCGGGGCTTCGGGAGACCCAGTACTTC. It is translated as CASRGLAGLRETQYF.

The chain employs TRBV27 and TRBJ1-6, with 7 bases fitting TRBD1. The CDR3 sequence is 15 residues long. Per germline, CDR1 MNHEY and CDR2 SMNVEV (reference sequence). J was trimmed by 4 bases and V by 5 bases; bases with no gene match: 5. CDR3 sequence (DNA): TGTGCCAGCAGTGGGGGGGGACAGTATAATTCACCCCTCCACTTT. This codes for CASSGGGQYNSPLHF.

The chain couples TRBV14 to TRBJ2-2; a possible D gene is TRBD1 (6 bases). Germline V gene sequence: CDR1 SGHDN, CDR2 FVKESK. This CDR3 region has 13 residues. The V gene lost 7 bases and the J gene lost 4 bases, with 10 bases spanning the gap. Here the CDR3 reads CASTGVSTGELFF. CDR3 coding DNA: TGTGCCAGCACAGGGGTCTCCACCGGGGAGCTGTTTTTT.

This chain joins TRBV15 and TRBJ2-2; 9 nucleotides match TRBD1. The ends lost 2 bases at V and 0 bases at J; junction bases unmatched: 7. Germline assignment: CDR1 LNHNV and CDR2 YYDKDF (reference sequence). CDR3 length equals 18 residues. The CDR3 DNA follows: TGTGCCACCAGCAGACCCGGGACAGGGACTCCGAACACCGGGGAGCTGTTTTTT. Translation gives CATSRPGTGTPNTGELFF.

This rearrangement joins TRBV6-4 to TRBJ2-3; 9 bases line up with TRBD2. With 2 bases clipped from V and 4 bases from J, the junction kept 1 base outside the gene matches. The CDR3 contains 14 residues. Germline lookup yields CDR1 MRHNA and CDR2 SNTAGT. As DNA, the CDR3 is TGTGCCAGCAGTGACGCGGGGGGGCCAGATACGCAGTATTTT. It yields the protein CASSDAGGPDTQYF.